Listed below are T cell receptor beta chains from one sample, sequenced in a study of blood T cells in healthy people across ages. TCRdb recomputed calls from the 5' RACE reads with MiXCR, one row per CDR3 protein. The top ten clones hold 23% of a sample with 1.8 million or so distinct CDR3 sequences, about two fifths of them seen once. Sample: blood. The source of these receptors is a human donor in good health. Both conserved end residues are part of each CDR3. A D gene is named only where the DNA matches it firmly. Expanded clones are given a class, and other clones once, few, many or no size at all.

v_gene,d_gene,abundance,j_gene,CDR3nt,CDR3aa
TRBV12-3/TRBV12-4,-,many,TRBJ2-3,TGTGCCAGCAGCCTCCTGCTTAGCACAGATACGCAGTATTTT,CASSLLLSTDTQYF
TRBV29-1,-,few,TRBJ2-6,TGCAGCGTTGGGTCAAATCCTGGGGCCAACGTCCTGACTTTC,CSVGSNPGANVLTF
TRBV5-4,-,-,TRBJ2-1,TGTGCCAGCAGCCGGGAAGGGCGGAATGAGCAGTTCTTC,CASSREGRNEQFF
TRBV29-1,-,-,TRBJ2-1,TGCAGCGTTGAGTGGCATGCCGATGAGCAGTTCTTC,CSVEWHADEQFF
TRBV6-2/TRBV6-3,-,-,TRBJ1-1,TGTGCCAGCAGTTACACCCAATTGAACACTGAAGCTTTCTTT,CASSYTQLNTEAFF
TRBV2,-,-,TRBJ1-6,TGTGCCAGCAGTGAGGCCAGACGGTCACCCCTCCACTTT,CASSEARRSPLHF
TRBV7-2,-,-,TRBJ1-2,TGTGCCAGCAGTGCCGGGCCCAGGATTGGCTACACCTTC,CASSAGPRIGYTF
TRBV20-1,-,few,TRBJ2-7,TGCAGTGCTGGGGACAACTCCTACGAGCAGTACTTC,CSAGDNSYEQYF
TRBV4-3,TRBD1,few,TRBJ2-1,TGCGCCAGCAGCCTCGGGGACAGCTTAGCACCCTACAATGAGCAGTTCTTC,CASSLGDSLAPYNEQFF
TRBV5-1,-,few,TRBJ2-1,TGCGCCAGCAGCTTGACCCATGAGCAGTTCTTC,CASSLTHEQFF
TRBV7-2,-,-,TRBJ2-5,TGTGCCAGCAGCCCGGGCGTGGACCAAGAGACCCAGTACTTC,CASSPGVDQETQYF
TRBV15,TRBD2,-,TRBJ2-7,TGTGCCACCAGCAGAGTTGGGACTAGCGGGGGGGCCTACGAGCAGTACTTC,CATSRVGTSGGAYEQYF
TRBV29-1,TRBD2,few,TRBJ2-3,TGCAGCGTTGAAGTTGGGAGCGGGGCACTCACAGATACGCAGTATTTT,CSVEVGSGALTDTQYF
TRBV9,-,-,TRBJ2-7,TGTGCCAGCAGCGAAGGCACTAGTGGCTACGAGCAGTACTTC,CASSEGTSGYEQYF
TRBV4-3,-,few,TRBJ1-2,TGCGCCAGCAGCCAAGATCCTCCAAGACGGACTCCTTCCTATGGCTACACCTTC,CASSQDPPRRTPSYGYTF
TRBV4-2,-,-,TRBJ1-1,TGTGCCAGCAGCCTCCGTAGCCAGTCAAGAGGGGGAAACACTGAAGCTTTCTTT,CASSLRSQSRGGNTEAFF
TRBV6-2/TRBV6-3,TRBD1,-,TRBJ2-6,TGTGCCGGCAGTACAGGGGGAGCTGGGGCCAACATCCTGACTTTC,CAGSTGGAGANILTF
TRBV7-2,-,many,TRBJ2-7,TGTGCCAGCAGCCGTAGCTCCTACGAGCAGTACTTC,CASSRSSYEQYF
TRBV12-5,-,-,TRBJ2-1,TGTGCTAGTGGTCTGCTTGTGAGCGGGTGGGGCACGAATGAGCAGTTCTTC,CASGLLVSGWGTNEQFF
TRBV12-3/TRBV12-4,-,-,TRBJ1-2,TGTGCCAGCACCGGAACTGAAAATGACTACACCTTC,CASTGTENDYTF
TRBV20-1,TRBD2,few,TRBJ2-1,TGCAGTGCTAGTAGTAGCGGGGGGCAAGGCTCCTACAATGAGCAGTTCTTC,CSASSSGGQGSYNEQFF
TRBV7-2,-,-,TRBJ1-2,TGTGCCAGCAGCCCATATAAAACTAACTATGGCTACACCTTC,CASSPYKTNYGYTF
TRBV4-3,-,-,TRBJ1-4,TGCGCCAGCAGCCACTCGGAGGGGGTTGATGAAAAACTGTTTTTT,CASSHSEGVDEKLFF
TRBV29-1,TRBD1,few,TRBJ2-7,TGCAGCGTTGAAGAAATGACAGGGGGCGAGCAGTACTTC,CSVEEMTGGEQYF
TRBV5-1,TRBD1,few,TRBJ1-5,TGTGCCAGCAGCTTAGGGACAGGGGACAATCAGCCCCAGCATTTT,CASSLGTGDNQPQHF
TRBV6-2/TRBV6-3,-,-,TRBJ2-1,TGTGCCAGCAGTTACTCGGCGGAAAGTACGAATGAGCAGTTCTTC,CASSYSAESTNEQFF
TRBV30,TRBD1,-,TRBJ1-1,TGTGCCTGGAGCCCCGGGACAGCGACCCTTGAAGCTTTCTTT,CAWSPGTATLEAFF
TRBV20-1,-,-,TRBJ2-1,TGCAGTGCTAGCACAGACTTCTACAATGAGCAGTTCTTC,CSASTDFYNEQFF